This T cell receptor (beta chain) was observed in a study of cytomegalovirus exposure and HLA in healthy donors. The V end lost 2 bases, the J end lost 0 bases, and 8 bases lay between the germline ends. Germline loops: CDR1 MNHEY, CDR2 SVGAGI. This CDR3 contains 14 residues. While unrecorded immune exposures were likely, the donors were nominally healthy when sampled. 13 Jbeta primers and 60 Vbeta primers were used for the PCR. Authors' analysis steps: Counted up in a later analysis, unique TCR beta chains came to some 72 million, with around 11 million shared. Repertoires were generated with immunoSEQ multiplex PCR, while TCRdb's copy carries only in-frame clones and drops some. The V and J calls and the clone size are those of that table, but D and trimming were determined from the DNA. The table records about 180,000 clones, about three quarters of them present only once.

The TCR sequence derives from a man younger than 35 in good health and CMV-seronegative. This chain links TRBV6-5 with TRBJ2-7; no clear D gene. The specimen sequenced was PBMCs. The CDR3 DNA is TGTGCCAGCAGTTACCATAGCAGCTCCTACGAGCAGTACTTC. This codes for CASSYHSSSYEQYF.